The clone carrying this T cell receptor (beta chain) was seen at least ten times. Its specificity is not known. CDR3 size: 15 residues. V lost 5 bases to trimming and J lost 0 bases; unmatched junction nucleotides: 6. The data stem from a study of blood T cells in healthy people across ages. It was with a sample-barcoded 5' primer and a J-beta primer mix that a second PCR of roughly 7 to 12 cycles was run. TCRdb independently ran MiXCR on the 5' RACE reads; one entry per CDR3 protein. The table shows 730,000 or so distinct CDR3 sequences, with approximately 40% occurring only once. Findings and limits, study-wide: Significant beta diversity loss was already apparent by age around 40, declining roughly linearly.

This receptor was identified in a man at least 80 years old in good health. The sequenced sample was blood. The genes are TRBV12-3 or TRBV12-4 and TRBJ1-1, with 7 bases identical to TRBD1. CDR3 protein: CASSLTGTMNTEAFF. Here the CDR3 DNA reads TGTGCCAGCAGTCTGACAGGGACCATGAACACTGAAGCTTTCTTT.